This T cell receptor (beta chain) stems from a study of cytomegalovirus exposure and HLA in healthy donors. This clone was detected a few times. CDR1 is GTSNPN and CDR2 is SVGIG in the germline V gene (reference sequence). The CDR3 sequence is 14 residues long. With 4 bases clipped from V and 1 base from J, the junction kept 4 bases outside the gene matches. PCR primers comprised 60 Vbeta and 13 Jbeta primers. Produced via immunoSEQ multiplex PCR; TCRdb's table is partial and in-frame only. The table lists some 40,000 clones, roughly 50% of them singletons, with 6.2% in the top ten. The gene calls are TRBV30 and TRBJ2-3, with 8 nucleotides matching TRBD1. This TCR was recovered from a woman aged 40 to 55 in good health and CMV-seropositive. Sequencing was performed on PBMCs. The CDR3 sequence: CAWNPGQGTDTQYF. CDR3 nucleotides: TGTGCCTGGAATCCGGGACAGGGCACAGATACGCAGTATTTT. Looking up the rest from reference TRBV30 and TRBJ2-3 gives the full variable domain: SQTIHQWPATLVQPVGSPLSLECTVEGTSNPNLYWYRQAAGRGLQLLFYSVGIGQISSEVPQNLSASRPQDRQFILSSKKLLLSDSGFYLCAWNPGQGTDTQYFGPGTRLTVL.